This T cell receptor beta chain was identified during a study of blood T cell repertoires in COVID-19. Study context: Samples of COVID-19 (acute and convalescent) were obtained from the United States, Italy and Spain.

Profiling relied on immunoSEQ multiplex PCR, and the TCRdb table lists in-frame clones only, not all of them. The sample lists under 300,000 clones, 86% seen once, with around 2.9% in the top ten. J gave up 3 bases and V 5 bases, and 2 bases lay outside the gene matches. This CDR3 spans 13 amino acids. Sequenced input: peripheral blood. The chain is built from TRBV12-3 or TRBV12-4 and TRBJ1-1; 8 bases agree with TRBD1. This TCR was recovered from a young woman with active or convalescent COVID-19. The CDR3: CASSQGADTEAFF. As DNA, the CDR3 is TGTGCCAGCAGTCAGGGGGCGGACACTGAAGCTTTCTTT.